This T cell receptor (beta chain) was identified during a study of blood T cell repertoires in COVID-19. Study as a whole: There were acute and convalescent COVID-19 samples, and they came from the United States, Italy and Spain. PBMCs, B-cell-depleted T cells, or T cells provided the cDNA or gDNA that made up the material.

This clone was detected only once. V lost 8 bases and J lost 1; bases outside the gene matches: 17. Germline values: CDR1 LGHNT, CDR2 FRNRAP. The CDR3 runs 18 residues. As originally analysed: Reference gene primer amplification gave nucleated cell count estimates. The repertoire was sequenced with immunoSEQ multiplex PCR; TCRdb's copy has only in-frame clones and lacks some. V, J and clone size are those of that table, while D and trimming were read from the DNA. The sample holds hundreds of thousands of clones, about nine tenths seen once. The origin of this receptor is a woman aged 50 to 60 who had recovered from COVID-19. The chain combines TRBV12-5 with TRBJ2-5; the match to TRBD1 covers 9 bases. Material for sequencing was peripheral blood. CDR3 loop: CASSLGQGTQRIQETQYF. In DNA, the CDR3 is TGTGCTAGTTCCCTAGGACAGGGGACCCAACGAATCCAAGAGACCCAGTACTTC. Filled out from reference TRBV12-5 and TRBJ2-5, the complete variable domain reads DARVTQTPRHKVTEMGQEVTMRCQPILGHNTVFWYRQTMMQGLELLAYFRNRAPLDDSGMPKDRFSAEMPDATLATLKIQPSEPRDSAVYFCASSLGQGTQRIQETQYFGPGTRLLVL.